This T cell receptor (beta chain) is from a study of T-cell reconstitution after alpha-beta-depleted transplantation in children. The study's findings and limits: The study traced high day-60 TCRbeta diversity in some patients to surviving recipient T cells and thymic progenitors.

This clonotype came up many times. The antigen is not known. The V end was cut by 0 bases, the J end by 4 bases, with 13 bases between. The CDR3 is 15 residues long. Germline CDR1 and CDR2: LNHNV and YYDKDF (reference sequence). Preparing the TCRbeta library involved the use of unique molecular identifiers. TCRdb analysed the PCR reads with MiXCR anew, one entry per CDR3 protein. The sample records some 200,000 distinct CDR3 sequences, around 9.9% being singletons. The sequenced sample was PBMCs, obtained before TCRalphabeta/CD19-depleted stem cell transplant. The chain couples TRBV15 to TRBJ2-7, with a weak D call TRBD1 (5 bases). The sequence came from a child in the first two years of life with acute myeloid leukemia, due to receive a stem cell transplant. The CDR3 reads CATSREKDTPYEQYF. CDR3 coding DNA: TGTGCCACCAGCAGAGAAAAGGACACCCCTTACGAGCAGTACTTC.